This T cell receptor (beta chain) was retrieved from a study of shared clonotypes between healthy human individuals. Study-wide findings and caveats: Generation of non-shared clonotypes was less probable than generation of clonotypes shared by all four donors.

This CDR3 is 14 amino acids long. Germline V lookup: CDR1 SEHNR, CDR2 FQNEAQ (reference sequence). V lost 3 bases to trimming and J lost 4 bases; unmatched junction nucleotides: 2. As for this clone: Its antigen is still unknown. The same CDR3 can be traced to other DNA sequences in this sample.

Every subset had its genomic DNA shared out evenly among several immunoSEQ plates. Data came from immunoSEQ multiplex PCR; TCRdb stores just in-frame clones and leaves some out. This table has about 680,000 clones, around 73% appearing once. The receptor comes from a woman aged 25 to 39 in good health. Sequencing was performed on memory CD4+ T cells sorted from blood. Specified subset: CD45RA-negative fraction. The chain has TRBV7-9 and TRBJ2-5, with 10 bases that match TRBD2. The CDR3 DNA sequence: TGTGCCAGCAGCTTGTCTAGCGGGAGAGAGACCCAGTACTTC. Its translation: CASSLSSGRETQYF.